The clone carrying this T cell receptor beta chain has only a few counts. The record originates from a study of T cells in Graves' hyperthyroidism and ophthalmopathy. RNA transcripts gave rise to amplified TCR beta CDR3 regions. The HTBI primer set was used in a first-round RT-PCR of the TCR CDR3. TCRdb independently ran MiXCR on the multiplex PCR reads; one entry per CDR3 protein. The sample has about 640,000 distinct CDR3 sequences, less than 25% seen once. The CDR3 has 16 residues. With V trimmed by 6 bases and J by 0 bases, 11 bases remained unmatched. Germline V CDR1 and CDR2: LNHDA, SQIVND (reference sequence). Used for diagnoses were clinical symptoms, serum thyroxine and TRAb, thyroid ultrasound and orbital computed tomography.

Sequencing input: blood. This rearrangement joins TRBV19 to TRBJ2-7; 7 bases map to TRBD1. The TCR was taken from a man between 25 and 39 years old with Graves' ophthalmopathy. CDR3 amino acids: CASSRDGGQFSYEQYF. The CDR3 coding sequence is TGTGCCAGTAGCCGCGATGGGGGACAGTTCTCCTACGAGCAGTACTTC.